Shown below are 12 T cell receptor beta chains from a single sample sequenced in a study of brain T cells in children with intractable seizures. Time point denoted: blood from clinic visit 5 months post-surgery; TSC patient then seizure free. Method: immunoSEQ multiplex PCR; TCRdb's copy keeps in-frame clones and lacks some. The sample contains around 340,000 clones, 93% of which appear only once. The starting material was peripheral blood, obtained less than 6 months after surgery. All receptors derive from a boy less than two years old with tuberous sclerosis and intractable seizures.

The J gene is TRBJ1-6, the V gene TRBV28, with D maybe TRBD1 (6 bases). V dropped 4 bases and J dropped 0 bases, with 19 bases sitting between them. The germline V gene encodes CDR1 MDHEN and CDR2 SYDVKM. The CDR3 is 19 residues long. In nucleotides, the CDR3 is TGTGCCAGCAGTTCAGGGGATTTGCCCCGAAGCTCCTATAATTCACCCCTCCACTTT. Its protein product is CASSSGDLPRSSYNSPLHF.

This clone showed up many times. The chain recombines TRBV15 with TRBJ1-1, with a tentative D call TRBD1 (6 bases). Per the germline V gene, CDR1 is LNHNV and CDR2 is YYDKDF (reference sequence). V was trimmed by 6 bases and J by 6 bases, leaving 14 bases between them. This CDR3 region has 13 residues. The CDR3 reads CATRGQGTPEAFF. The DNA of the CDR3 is TGTGCCACCAGGGGTCAGGGGACTCCTGAAGCTTTCTTT.

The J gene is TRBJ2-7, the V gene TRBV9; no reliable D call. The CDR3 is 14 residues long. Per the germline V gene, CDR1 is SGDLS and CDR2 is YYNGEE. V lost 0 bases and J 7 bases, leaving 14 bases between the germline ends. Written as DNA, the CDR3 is TGTGCCAGCAGCGTAGTGGGATATGGGGAAGAGCAGTACTTC. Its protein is CASSVVGYGEEQYF. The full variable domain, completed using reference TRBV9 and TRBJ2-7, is DSGVTQTPKHLITATGQRVTLRCSPRSGDLSVYWYQQSLDQGLQFLIQYYNGEERAKGNILERFSAQQFPDLHSELNLSSLELGDSALYFCASSVVGYGEEQYFGPGTRLTVT.

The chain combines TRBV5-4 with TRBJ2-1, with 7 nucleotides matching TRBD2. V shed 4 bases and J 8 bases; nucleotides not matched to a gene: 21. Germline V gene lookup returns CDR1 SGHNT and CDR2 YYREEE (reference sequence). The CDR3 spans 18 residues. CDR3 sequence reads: CASSHPNTGGGTMYEQFF. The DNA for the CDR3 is TGTGCCAGCAGCCACCCTAACACGGGAGGCGGCACTATGTATGAGCAGTTCTTC.

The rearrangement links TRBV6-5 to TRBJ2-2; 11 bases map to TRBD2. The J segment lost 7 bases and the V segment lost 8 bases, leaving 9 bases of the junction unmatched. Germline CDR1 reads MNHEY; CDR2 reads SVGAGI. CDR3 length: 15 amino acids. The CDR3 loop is CASYRTSGSVGELFF. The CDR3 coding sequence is TGTGCCAGCTATCGTACTAGCGGGAGTGTCGGGGAGCTGTTTTTT.

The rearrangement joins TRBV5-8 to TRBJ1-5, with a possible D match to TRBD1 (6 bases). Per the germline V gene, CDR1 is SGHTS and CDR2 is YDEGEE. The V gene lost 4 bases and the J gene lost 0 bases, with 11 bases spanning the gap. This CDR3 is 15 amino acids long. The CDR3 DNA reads TGTGCCAGCAGCGGGACACCCTATAGCAATCAGCCCCAGCATTTT. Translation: CASSGTPYSNQPQHF.

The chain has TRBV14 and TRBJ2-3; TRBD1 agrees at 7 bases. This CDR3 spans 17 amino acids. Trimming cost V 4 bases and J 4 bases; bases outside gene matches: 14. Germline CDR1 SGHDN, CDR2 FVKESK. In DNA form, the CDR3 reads TGTGCCAGCAGCCCCCCCTCAGCTAGACAGGGCTCAGATACGCAGTATTTT. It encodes CASSPPSARQGSDTQYF.

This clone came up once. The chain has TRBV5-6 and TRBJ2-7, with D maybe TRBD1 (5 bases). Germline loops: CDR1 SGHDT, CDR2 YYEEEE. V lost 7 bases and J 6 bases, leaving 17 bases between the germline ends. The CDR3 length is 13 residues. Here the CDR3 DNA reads TGTGCCAGCCTTGACGCAGGGTTTAGCGAGCAGTACTTC. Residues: CASLDAGFSEQYF.

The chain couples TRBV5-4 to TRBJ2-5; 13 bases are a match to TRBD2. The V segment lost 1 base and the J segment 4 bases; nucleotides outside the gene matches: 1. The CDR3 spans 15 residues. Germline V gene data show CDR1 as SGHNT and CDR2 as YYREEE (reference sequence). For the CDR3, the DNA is TGTGCCAGCAGCTTGACTAGCGGGGGGGCAGAGACCCAGTACTTC. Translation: CASSLTSGGAETQYF.

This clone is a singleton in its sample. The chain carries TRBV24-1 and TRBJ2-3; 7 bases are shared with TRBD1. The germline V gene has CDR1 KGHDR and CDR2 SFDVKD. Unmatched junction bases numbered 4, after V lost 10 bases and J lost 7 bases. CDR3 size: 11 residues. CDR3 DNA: TGTGCCACTGAACAGGGGAATACGCAGTATTTT. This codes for CATEQGNTQYF.

The CDR3, as DNA: TGTGCCAGCAGTGATGACCCCGGGACAGGGGTTAACTATGGCTACACCTTC. It is translated as CASSDDPGTGVNYGYTF. The chain employs TRBV27 and TRBJ1-2, with 10 bases lining up with TRBD1. The CDR3 has 17 residues. Trimming cost V 5 bases and J 1 base; bases outside gene matches: 10. Per the germline V gene, CDR1 is MNHEY and CDR2 is SMNVEV (reference sequence).

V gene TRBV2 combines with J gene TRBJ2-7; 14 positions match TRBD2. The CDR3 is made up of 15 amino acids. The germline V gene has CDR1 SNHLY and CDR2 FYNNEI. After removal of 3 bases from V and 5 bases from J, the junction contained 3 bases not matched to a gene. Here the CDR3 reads CASSEGLAGANEQYF. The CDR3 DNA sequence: TGTGCCAGCAGTGAGGGACTAGCGGGGGCTAACGAGCAGTACTTC.